Following are 10 T cell receptor beta chains from one sample sequenced in a study of CD8 T cells in Susac syndrome. Random hexamers served to reverse transcribe roughly 0.45 to 1 ug RNA. TCRdb re-derived calls from the immunoSEQ multiplex PCR reads in MiXCR, one entry per CDR3 protein. Among 120,000 or so distinct CDR3 sequences, roughly 94% were seen once, and the ten largest hold about 0.13%. Sequenced sample: CD4+ T cells from PBMCs. The receptors originated from a human donor with multiple sclerosis.

The chain is built from TRBV18 and TRBJ1-6, with 7 bases that match TRBD1. V trimming: 3 bases; J trimming: 5 bases; junction bases outside the gene matches: 1. Germline CDR1 and CDR2: KGHSH and LQKENI. This CDR3 has 14 residues. The CDR3 loop is CASSPTGNNSPLHF. In DNA form, the CDR3 reads TGTGCCAGCTCACCGACAGGGAATAATTCACCCCTCCACTTT.

The CDR3 here is CASSAGTAGNTIYF. The CDR3 nucleotides read TGTGCCAGCAGCGCCGGGACCGCTGGAAACACCATATATTTT. This rearrangement joins TRBV7-9 to TRBJ1-3, with a possible D match to TRBD1 (5 bases). Germline V CDR1 and CDR2: SEHNR, FQNEAQ (reference sequence). There are 14 residues in the CDR3. Trimming removed 5 bases from V and 2 bases from J, with 10 bases in between.

This clonotype was seen just once. The chain is built from TRBV6-1 and TRBJ2-2; 7 bases are a match to TRBD1. CDR3 length equals 16 residues. Germline loops: CDR1 MNHNS, CDR2 SASEGT. With V trimmed by 1 base and J by 3 bases, 5 bases remained unmatched. The CDR3 DNA follows: TGTGCCAGCAGTGAAGTAGGGGGCAAACACACCGGGGAGCTGTTTTTT. Protein sequence: CASSEVGGKHTGELFF.

This clonotype was seen once. The rearrangement joins TRBV4-1 to TRBJ2-7, with 7 bases matching TRBD1. J was trimmed by 4 bases and V by 1 base; bases with no gene match: 7. The germline CDR1 and CDR2 sequences are MGHRA and YSYEKL. CDR3 length: 15 amino acids. The CDR3 is CASSQAGQDRYEQYF. CDR3 DNA sequence: TGCGCCAGCAGCCAAGCTGGGCAGGACAGGTACGAGCAGTACTTC.

This clonotype has just one count. V usage is TRBV30 and J usage is TRBJ2-5, with D possibly called TRBD1 or TRBD2 (7 bases each). The CDR3 length is 15 residues. Trimming stripped 2 bases from V and 5 bases from J, with 18 bases between. The germline gives CDR1 GTSNPN, CDR2 SVGIG (reference sequence). In DNA form, the CDR3 reads TGTGCCTGGAGTTCGGCGGGGGACAGAAGGGAGACCCAGTACTTC. Its translation is CAWSSAGDRRETQYF. Complete variable domain (other parts from reference TRBV30 and TRBJ2-5): SQTIHQWPATLVQPVGSPLSLECTVEGTSNPNLYWYRQAAGRGLQLLFYSVGIGQISSEVPQNLSASRPQDRQFILSSKKLLLSDSGFYLCAWSSAGDRRETQYFGPGTRLLVL.

This sequence joins TRBV6-5 and TRBJ2-7; 13 nucleotides line up with TRBD2. The ends lost 0 bases at V and 2 bases at J; junction bases unmatched: 7. The CDR3 consists of 18 residues. In germline, CDR1 is MNHEY, CDR2 SVGAGI. In DNA, the CDR3 is TGTGCCAGCAGTTACTCGAGGGGACTAGCGGGAAACCCCTACGAGCAGTACTTC. Protein sequence: CASSYSRGLAGNPYEQYF.

This chain connects TRBV20-1 to TRBJ1-2; tentative D call: TRBD1 (6 bases). V gave up 3 bases and J gave up 6 bases, with 11 bases separating them. This CDR3 is built from 12 residues. Germline loops: CDR1 DFQATT, CDR2 SNEGSKA (reference sequence). As DNA, the CDR3 is TGCAGTGCTAGCGGACAGTTACATGGCTACACCTTC. Translation gives CSASGQLHGYTF.

This chain connects TRBV29-1 to TRBJ2-7; 10 bases are a match to TRBD1. This CDR3 spans 16 amino acids. V dropped 4 bases and J dropped 5; count of bases not matched to a gene: 14. The V gene's germline CDR1 is SQVTM and CDR2 ANQGSEA. The DNA of the CDR3 is TGCAGCGTTGGATCCCACGGGACAGGGGATTGGAACGAGCAGTACTTC. This codes for CSVGSHGTGDWNEQYF.

V and J are TRBV11-2 and TRBJ2-4; D gene uncertain. The CDR3 runs 20 residues. Per germline, CDR1 SGHAT and CDR2 FQNNGV. V lost 2 bases and J 0 bases, leaving 23 bases between the germline ends. CDR3 DNA sequence: TGTGCCAGCAGCTTAAGTGGGCGAGCAGACCTTCTCCTAGCCAAAAACATTCAGTACTTC. Amino acids: CASSLSGRADLLLAKNIQYF.

V and J are TRBV2 and TRBJ2-7, with 8 nucleotides matching TRBD2. CDR1 SNHLY and CDR2 FYNNEI come from the germline V gene. This CDR3 comprises 14 residues. The junction had 4 bases not matched to a gene; V was cut back by 4 bases and J by 2 bases. The CDR3 bases are TGTGCCAGCAGTGGGGGTAGCGGGGCCTACGAGCAGTACTTC. Translated: CASSGGSGAYEQYF.